Below, 14 T cell receptor beta chains from the same sample are listed, as sequenced in a study of blood T cell repertoires in COVID-19. The table came from immunoSEQ multiplex PCR; TCRdb's copy has only in-frame clones and leaves some out. The table lists approximately 78,000 clones, around four fifths of them singletons. Sequencing input: peripheral blood. These TCRs come from a woman older than 75 with acute or convalescent COVID-19.

The gene calls are TRBV19 and TRBJ2-2; TRBD1 is a possible D gene (6 bases). Trimming stripped 1 base from V and 2 bases from J, with 8 bases between. The CDR3 covers 15 residues. In germline, CDR1 is LNHDA, CDR2 SQIVND (reference sequence). Here the CDR3 reads CASSIGTANTGELFF. The DNA of the CDR3 is TGTGCCAGTAGTATAGGGACAGCTAACACCGGGGAGCTGTTTTTT. Filled out from reference TRBV19 and TRBJ2-2, the complete variable domain reads DGGITQSPKYLFRKEGQNVTLSCEQNLNHDAMYWYRQDPGQGLRLIYYSQIVNDFQKGDIAEGYSVSREKKESFPLTVTSAQKNPTAFYLCASSIGTANTGELFFGEGSRLTVL.

V is TRBV24-1 and J is TRBJ1-1, with TRBD1 matching 8 bases. The CDR3 length is 13 residues. The V segment lost 7 bases and the J segment 2 bases; nucleotides outside the gene matches: 2. Per germline, CDR1 KGHDR and CDR2 SFDVKD. The CDR3 region is CATRDRANTEAFF. The CDR3 nucleotides are TGTGCCACCAGGGACAGGGCCAACACTGAAGCTTTCTTT.

This chain links TRBV15 with TRBJ2-1; TRBD1 agrees at 9 bases. V lost 5 bases, J lost 1 base, and 12 bases stayed unmatched. The CDR3 length is 18 residues. The germline CDR1 and CDR2 sequences are LNHNV and YYDKDF (reference sequence). The CDR3 loop reads CATSGQGRGLKSYNEQFF. Here the CDR3 DNA reads TGTGCCACCAGCGGACAGGGGCGAGGTTTAAAATCCTACAATGAGCAGTTCTTC.

The genes are TRBV3-1 (or the pseudogene TRBV3-2) and TRBJ1-4; D remains unclear. V gave up 4 bases and J gave up 6 bases, with 9 bases separating them. The CDR3 loop spans 13 amino acids. Germline assignment: CDR1 LGHDT and CDR2 YNNKEL (reference sequence). The CDR3 sequence is CASSRGRYEKLFF. The CDR3 bases are TGTGCCAGCAGCCGCGGTAGATATGAAAAACTGTTTTTT.

This clone has a handful of counts. This rearrangement joins TRBV18 to TRBJ2-2; 10 bases are a match to TRBD1. The CDR3 runs 17 residues. Germline V gene data show CDR1 as KGHSH and CDR2 as LQKENI. V lost 0 bases and J lost 6; bases outside the gene matches: 7. The CDR3 coding sequence is TGTGCCAGCTCACCACCGAACCCGGGACAGGGGCCCGGGGAGCTGTTTTTT. Translation: CASSPPNPGQGPGELFF.

V and J are TRBV21-1 and TRBJ1-5; TRBD1, as called in the table, went unchecked against the DNA. TRBV21-1 is recorded as a pseudogene. The CDR3 is made up of 18 amino acids. The CDR3 sequence: CASSKKVTGTRSNQPQHF. The DNA for the CDR3 is TGTGCCAGCAGCAAAAAGGTCACAGGGACCCGCTCCAATCAGCCCCAGCATTTT.

A word on this clone: An end of the junction differs from the germline gene, which may be a read error. V usage is TRBV6-6 and J usage is TRBJ2-1; 14 nucleotides line up with TRBD2. Looked up from germline, CDR1 is MNHNY and CDR2 is SVGAGI (reference sequence). This CDR3 comprises 19 residues. In nucleotides, the CDR3 is TGTGCCAGCAGTCCTACTGGACTAGCGGGAGGTCCAACTTACATTGAGCAGTTCTTC. It encodes CASSPTGLAGGPTYIEQFF.

To note about this clone: In the same sample, other DNA sequences code for this CDR3. The gene calls are TRBV18 and TRBJ2-3; 9 positions match TRBD2. The CDR3 is made up of 16 amino acids. The V and J ends lost 1 base and 7 bases, in that order; junction bases with no gene match: 9. CDR1 and CDR2 (germline): KGHSH, LQKENI. The CDR3 DNA reads as TGTGCCAGCTCACCACAGGGACTAGCAGGGAGACATACGCAGTATTTT. Its translation is CASSPQGLAGRHTQYF. Using reference TRBV18 and TRBJ2-3 for the parts outside the CDR3, the full variable domain is NAGVMQNPRHLVRRRGQEARLRCSPMKGHSHVYWYRQLPEEGLKFMVYLQKENIIDESGMPKERFSAEFPKEGPSILRIQQVVRGDSAAYFCASSPQGLAGRHTQYFGPGTRLTVL.

The chain recombines TRBV27 with TRBJ1-2; 8 nucleotides match TRBD1. Per germline, CDR1 MNHEY and CDR2 SMNVEV (reference sequence). The J segment lost 0 bases and the V segment lost 6 bases, leaving 3 bases of the junction unmatched. The CDR3 covers 14 residues. The CDR3 nucleotides are TGTGCCAGCAGGACAGGGGCACCTAACTATGGCTACACCTTC. It translates to CASRTGAPNYGYTF.

V usage is TRBV10-2 and J usage is TRBJ2-7; 9 bases are a match to TRBD2. Per germline, CDR1 WSHSY and CDR2 SAAADI. The CDR3 spans 15 residues. Trimming removed 3 bases from V and 2 bases from J; junction bases left unmatched: 5. The CDR3 DNA reads as TGCGCCAGCAGTGATCCAGCGGGAGGCACCTACGAGCAGTACTTC. This translates into CASSDPAGGTYEQYF.

V usage is TRBV27 and J usage is TRBJ1-2; D might be TRBD1 (6 bases). CDR3 length equals 15 residues. Germline V CDR1 and CDR2: MNHEY, SMNVEV (reference sequence). Trimming took 4 bases from V and 4 from J, leaving 16 bases between them. As DNA, the CDR3 is TGTGCCAGCAGTTCGATAGACAGGCCCGGCTATGGCTACACCTTC. Translation: CASSSIDRPGYGYTF.

In this sample, this clone turned up a few times. This chain joins TRBV6-2 or TRBV6-3 and TRBJ2-2; 9 positions agree with TRBD2. The V and J ends lost 2 bases and 4 bases, in that order; junction bases with no gene match: 5. The CDR3 is 16 amino acids. Germline lookup yields CDR1 MNHEY and CDR2 SVGEGT. CDR3 residues: CASSYGSGRSTGELFF. CDR3 coding DNA: TGTGCCAGCAGTTACGGCAGCGGGAGGAGCACCGGGGAGCTGTTTTTT.

V and J are TRBV7-2 and TRBJ1-5; D possibly corresponds to TRBD1 (5 bases). The V gene lost 1 base and the J gene lost 4 bases, with 11 bases spanning the gap. Germline values: CDR1 SGHTA, CDR2 FQGNSA. The CDR3 spans 15 residues. The CDR3 DNA follows: TGTGCCAGCAGCTTAGACGGGGGAGGTAATCAGCCCCAGCATTTT. Residues: CASSLDGGGNQPQHF. Drawing the rest from reference TRBV7-2 and TRBJ1-5, the complete variable domain is GAGVSQSPSNKVTEKGKDVELRCDPISGHTALYWYRQSLGQGLEFLIYFQGNSAPDKSGLPSDRFSAERTGGSVSTLTIQRTQQEDSAVYLCASSLDGGGNQPQHFGDGTRLSIL.

The chain combines TRBV10-3 with TRBJ2-7; no clear D. The CDR3 is made up of 15 amino acids. CDR1 ENHRY and CDR2 SYGVKD come from the germline V gene. V was shortened by 0 bases and J by 2 bases, with 11 bases between the two germline ends. The CDR3 loop is CAISESPPQAYEQYF. In DNA, the CDR3 is TGTGCCATCAGTGAGTCCCCGCCGCAGGCCTACGAGCAGTACTTC.